This TCR beta chain was retrieved from a study of T cells expressing NK-cell markers. Study-level information: Repertoires of TCR beta were obtained from T cells sorted as CD3+CD56+NKG2C+, CD3+CD56+NKG2C- and CD3+CD56-NKG2C+. Study results and limitations: These clonotypes additionally ranked first within the CD3+CD56-NKG2C+ fraction of four donors. Of the CD8+ T cell pool in about 6 donors, about 1.0-7.5% was accounted for by dominant NKG2C+ clonotypes.

TCRdb reprocessed the 5' RACE reads and stores each CDR3 protein as one record, lacking DNA. The sample totals 250,000 or so distinct CDR3 sequences. The CDR3 is 18 amino acids. CDR1 is DFQATT, CDR2 SNEGSKA, per germline (reference sequence). Regarding this clonotype: Its antigen is not known.

The rearrangement joins TRBV20-1 to TRBJ1-4; absent DNA, TCRdb's TRBD1 call cannot be checked. The receptor's source is a woman aged 18 to 75 in good health. The source material was blood T cells: a sorted CD56 or NKG2C T cell subset, CD4+ or CD8+ T cells, or bulk PBMC T cells (not recorded which). The CDR3 protein is CSAPAWGRGTVLNEKLFF.